This T cell receptor (beta chain) was recovered during a study of cytomegalovirus exposure and HLA in healthy donors. Study-wide background: It was reported in a later analysis that the 100 to 150 validation repertoires used the same platform as the approximately 670 first-cohort repertoires.

Profiling relied on immunoSEQ multiplex PCR, and the TCRdb table lists in-frame clones only, not all of them. The sample records roughly 300,000 clones, roughly 85% being singletons. Sequencing input: PBMCs. This clonotype originated in a woman aged 18-29 years in good health and CMV-seronegative.

The CDR3 is CASRLSEAYNEQFF. The DNA of the CDR3 is TGCGCCAGCCGTCTTAGCGAGGCGTACAATGAGCAGTTCTTC. V and J are TRBV4-3 and TRBJ2-1; tentatively, D is TRBD2 (5 bases). V dropped 8 bases and J dropped 4 bases, with 15 bases sitting between them. The CDR3 is 14 amino acids. Germline V CDR1 and CDR2: LGHNA, YSLEER.